The 27 T cell receptor beta chains below come from one sample, sequenced in a study of TIL therapy for anti-PD-1-resistant metastatic lung cancer. Sequencing used immunoSEQ v3. TCRdb keeps only in-frame clones here, not all; method: immunoSEQ multiplex PCR. The table lists more than 9,000 clones, roughly 58% of them singletons. The time point denotes: pre-treatment sample, taken before nivolumab and TIL therapy. The tumor samples were excised metastases, mostly pleural nodules or supraclavicular lymph nodes. This specimen was tumor tissue, taken at baseline. All receptors derive from a person between 30 and 80 years old with non-small cell lung cancer.

The chain recombines TRBV2 with TRBJ2-1; either TRBD1 or TRBD2 may supply D (5 bases each). The CDR3 spans 11 residues. Germline CDR1 is SNHLY and CDR2 is FYNNEI. V shed 8 bases and J shed 9 bases, with 11 bases lying between them. CDR3 nucleotides: TGTGCCAGCGAGGGGCAGGGTGAGCAGTTCTTC. This codes for CASEGQGEQFF.

The J gene is TRBJ2-6, the V gene TRBV19; D is possibly TRBD1 (5 bases). The V and J ends lost 7 bases and 0 bases respectively, with 10 bases between them. Germline V gene lookup returns CDR1 LNHDA and CDR2 SQIVND (reference sequence). The CDR3 extends over 15 amino acids. The CDR3, as DNA: TGTGCCAGTAAGCAGGACAACTCTGGGGCCAACGTCCTGACTTTC. Translation: CASKQDNSGANVLTF.

The chain couples TRBV3-1 (or the pseudogene TRBV3-2) to TRBJ2-2; the D is unclear. The germline V and J ends were trimmed by 4 bases and 5 bases, with 11 bases remaining between them. The CDR3 covers 14 residues. Germline CDR1 LGHDT, CDR2 YNNKEL (reference sequence). The CDR3 bases are TGTGCCAGCAGCCCCTTCAACGAAACCGGGGAGCTGTTTTTT. The encoded protein is CASSPFNETGELFF.

Only one count was recorded for this clone. This rearrangement joins TRBV5-1 to TRBJ1-1, with D perhaps matching TRBD1 (5 bases). Germline CDR1 and CDR2: SGHRS and YFSETQ. CDR3 length equals 15 residues. Between the trimmed V and J ends, which lost 0 bases and 4 bases, there was a span of 13 bases. The CDR3 region is CASSLEAGSSTEAFF. CDR3 DNA sequence: TGCGCCAGCAGCTTGGAAGCAGGGAGTAGCACTGAAGCTTTCTTT. Looking up the rest from reference TRBV5-1 and TRBJ1-1 gives the full variable domain: KAGVTQTPRYLIKTRGQQVTLSCSPISGHRSVSWYQQTPGQGLQFLFEYFSETQRNKGNFPGRFSGRQFSNSRSEMNVSTLELGDSALYLCASSLEAGSSTEAFFGQGTRLTVV.

The chain couples TRBV3-1 (or the pseudogene TRBV3-2) to TRBJ1-1; a weak D match, TRBD1 (5 bases). Trimming pared 2 bases from V and 4 bases from J, leaving 8 bases between. CDR3 length: 13 amino acids. Per the germline V gene, CDR1 is LGHDT and CDR2 is YNNKEL (reference sequence). CDR3: CASSQPGITEAFF. Written as DNA, the CDR3 is TGTGCCAGCAGCCAACCAGGGATCACTGAAGCTTTCTTT.

The chain combines TRBV30 with TRBJ2-1; 8 positions match TRBD2. The length of the CDR3 is 17 residues. J was trimmed by 0 bases and V by 3 bases; bases with no gene match: 10. The germline CDR1 and CDR2 sequences are GTSNPN and SVGIG (reference sequence). CDR3 in amino acids: CAWRAAGGLSSYNEQFF. Written as DNA, the CDR3 is TGTGCCTGGAGGGCCGCGGGGGGCCTAAGCTCCTACAATGAGCAGTTCTTC.

J is TRBJ1-1 and V is TRBV2; D uncertain. CDR1 SNHLY and CDR2 FYNNEI come from the germline V gene. The CDR3 length is 13 residues. The V gene lost 6 bases and the J gene lost 0 bases, with 8 bases spanning the gap. The CDR3 loop reads CASSPRMNTEAFF. For the CDR3, the DNA is TGTGCCAGCAGCCCCCGGATGAACACTGAAGCTTTCTTT.

This clone was seen once. V usage is TRBV5-1 and J usage is TRBJ2-4, with D possibly TRBD2 on 6 matching bases. CDR3 length equals 17 residues. The germline V gene encodes CDR1 SGHRS and CDR2 YFSETQ. Deletions cut 6 bases from V and 3 bases from J, with 22 bases between. The DNA for the CDR3 is TGCGCCAGCACGCTTTTTCCTGGGGGAGCGGGCAAAAACATTCAGTACTTC. Translation: CASTLFPGGAGKNIQYF.

This chain connects TRBV11-2 to TRBJ2-7; tentatively, D is TRBD1 or TRBD2 (5 bases each). V lost 7 bases, J lost 2 bases, and 15 bases lay in between. Germline V CDR1 and CDR2: SGHAT, FQNNGV. The length of the CDR3 is 14 residues. Written as DNA, the CDR3 is TGTGCCAGCAACGGGCCGAGGGGCGCCTACGAGCAGTACTTC. This codes for CASNGPRGAYEQYF.

This chain uses TRBV30 with TRBJ2-7, with 8 bases lining up with TRBD2. V was pared by 3 bases and J by 3 bases, with 4 bases of the junction left unmatched. This CDR3 spans 13 amino acids. Germline V CDR1 and CDR2: GTSNPN, SVGIG (reference sequence). The CDR3 here is CAWSGTRNYEQYF. In nucleotides, the CDR3 is TGTGCCTGGAGCGGGACTAGGAACTACGAGCAGTACTTC.

J is TRBJ1-5 and V is TRBV6-5; D remains unclear. Germline-derived CDR1 and CDR2 are MNHEY and SVGAGI. Trimming shortened V by 6 bases and J by 1 base, and 10 bases separated the two germline ends. The CDR3 covers 14 residues. Here the CDR3 DNA reads TGTGCCAGCAGGGCACGAGGGAGCAATCAGCCCCAGCATTTT. Its protein product is CASRARGSNQPQHF.

A word on this clone: This likely comes from a read error, as the CDR3 has no conserved phenylalanine or tryptophan at its end. The DNA is omitted, as the CDR3 cannot be located on it reliably, and the CDR3 follows TCRdb's listing. The chain recombines TRBV27 with TRBJ2-7; the table's D call of TRBD1 was not tested on the DNA. Germline V gene lookup returns CDR1 MNHEY and CDR2 SMNVEV (reference sequence). The CDR3 spans 11 amino acids, including both terminal residues. CDR3 region: CASRKRDSNPL.

The chain links TRBV2 to TRBJ2-7, with D tentatively TRBD1 or TRBD2 (5 bases each). Deletions cut 5 bases from V and 2 bases from J, with 25 bases between. Germline V lookup: CDR1 SNHLY, CDR2 FYNNEI. The CDR3 consists of 18 residues. CDR3 in amino acids: CASSIMFSGTASPYEQYF. Here the CDR3 DNA reads TGTGCCAGCAGTATAATGTTCTCCGGGACGGCGAGCCCCTACGAGCAGTACTTC.

A few counts support this clone. The chain employs TRBV29-1 and TRBJ1-1; D unresolved. CDR1 and CDR2 from the germline V gene are SQVTM and ANQGSEA. Trimming stripped 3 bases from V and 6 bases from J, with 5 bases between. The CDR3 spans 10 residues. The CDR3 loop reads CSVDGAEAFF. CDR3 sequence (DNA): TGCAGCGTTGACGGCGCTGAAGCTTTCTTT.

This clone is medium-sized within its sample. The chain recombines TRBV18 with TRBJ1-1; no clear D. The V end was cut by 3 bases, the J end by 7 bases, with 12 bases between. This CDR3 contains 13 residues. In germline, CDR1 is KGHSH, CDR2 LQKENI. The chain's CDR3 is CASSPSGSNEAFF. In DNA, the CDR3 is TGTGCCAGCTCACCGAGTGGGTCTAATGAAGCTTTCTTT.

This chain connects TRBV7-2 to TRBJ2-4, with no clear D. CDR1 SGHTA and CDR2 FQGNSA come from the germline V gene. This CDR3 has 16 residues. The V gene lost 1 base and the J gene lost 0 bases, with 10 bases spanning the gap. This chain's CDR3 is CASSLGGLGAKNIQYF. The CDR3 DNA sequence: TGTGCCAGCAGCTTAGGTGGGTTGGGAGCCAAAAACATTCAGTACTTC.

V is TRBV6-1 and J is TRBJ2-3, with D possibly matching TRBD2 (6 bases). The CDR3 extends over 18 amino acids. CDR1 is MNHNS, CDR2 SASEGT, per germline. V dropped 1 base and J dropped 2 bases, with 19 bases sitting between them. For the CDR3, the DNA is TGTGCCAGCAGTGAAGAAGGGATGGCTAGCGAAATCACAGATACGCAGTATTTT. Its translation: CASSEEGMASEITDTQYF.

The chain couples TRBV27 to TRBJ2-7; D unclear. The V gene's germline CDR1 is MNHEY and CDR2 SMNVEV (reference sequence). The CDR3 sequence is 13 residues long. V was cut by 0 bases and J by 6 bases, with 9 bases left in between. The CDR3 sequence is CASSLSGRREQYF. CDR3 bases: TGTGCCAGCAGTTTATCGGGCAGGCGCGAGCAGTACTTC.

This clone is medium-sized within its sample. The V call is TRBV5-6, the J call TRBJ2-7, with 12 nucleotides matching TRBD1. The trim removed 5 bases at V and 5 bases at J, leaving 8 bases unmatched. The CDR3 consists of 15 residues. Germline V gene sequence: CDR1 SGHDT, CDR2 YYEEEE. The CDR3: CASSWTGTGGDEQYF. CDR3 DNA sequence: TGTGCCAGCAGTTGGACCGGGACAGGGGGCGACGAGCAGTACTTC.

V gene TRBV27 combines with J gene TRBJ1-2; D is undetermined. V shed 7 bases and J shed 7 bases, with 22 bases lying between them. Per the germline V gene, CDR1 is MNHEY and CDR2 is SMNVEV (reference sequence). The CDR3 totals 15 residues. The CDR3 sequence is CASTPFAGDGFGYTF. CDR3 nucleotides: TGTGCCAGCACACCCTTTGCCGGGGATGGGTTTGGCTACACCTTC.

The chain links TRBV29-1 to TRBJ1-1; D is unclear. Germline CDR1 is SQVTM and CDR2 is ANQGSEA. Trimming shortened V by 4 bases and J by 4 bases, and 10 bases separated the two germline ends. The CDR3 is 12 residues long. The CDR3 reads CSVVRASTEAFF. CDR3 sequence (DNA): TGCAGCGTTGTTAGGGCGAGCACTGAAGCTTTCTTT.

The rearrangement uses TRBV6-5 and TRBJ1-6, with 10 positions matching TRBD1. The CDR3 has 14 residues. The ends lost 8 bases at V and 9 bases at J; junction bases unmatched: 7. Germline V lookup: CDR1 MNHEY, CDR2 SVGAGI. The CDR3 DNA reads as TGTGCCAGCGGCCGGGACAGGGGTGTTTCACCCCTCCACTTT. Its protein is CASGRDRGVSPLHF.

The chain has TRBV12-5 and TRBJ1-1; D uncertain. This CDR3 comprises 11 residues. Germline values: CDR1 LGHNT, CDR2 FRNRAP. V shed 5 bases and J shed 0 bases, with 1 base lying between them. This CDR3 reads CASGMNTEAFF. CDR3 nucleotides: TGTGCTAGTGGTATGAACACTGAAGCTTTCTTT.

The V gene is TRBV30, the J gene TRBJ2-4; tentatively, D is TRBD2 (6 bases). CDR1 is GTSNPN and CDR2 is SVGIG in the germline V gene (reference sequence). The CDR3 consists of 13 residues. Deletions cut 5 bases from V and 6 bases from J, with 14 bases between. DNA of the CDR3: TGTGCCTGGTCACCGGGACTCCTAAACATTCAGTACTTC. Translating gives CAWSPGLLNIQYF.

The chain is built from TRBV28 and TRBJ2-4; 7 bases align to TRBD1. In germline, CDR1 is MDHEN, CDR2 SYDVKM. The CDR3 runs 16 residues. V lost 6 bases, J lost 3 bases, and 11 bases stayed unmatched. This chain's CDR3 is CASRKTGNLGKNIQYF. The CDR3 nucleotides are TGTGCCAGCAGGAAGACAGGGAATCTCGGCAAAAACATTCAGTACTTC.

The chain recombines TRBV18 with TRBJ2-2; tentatively, D is TRBD2 (5 bases). The germline CDR1 and CDR2 sequences are KGHSH and LQKENI. This CDR3 comprises 14 residues. V lost 3 bases and J 3 bases, leaving 8 bases between the germline ends. The CDR3 here is CASSPLRDTGELFF. CDR3 sequence (DNA): TGTGCCAGCTCACCCTTGCGGGACACCGGGGAGCTGTTTTTT.

J is TRBJ2-1 and V is TRBV6-5; D call uncertain. The CDR3 is 15 amino acids. Trimming removed 2 bases from V and 4 bases from J, with 12 bases in between. Germline V gives CDR1 MNHEY, CDR2 SVGAGI. CDR3 amino acids: CASSYAWGIYNEQFF. CDR3 in DNA: TGTGCCAGCAGTTACGCCTGGGGAATATACAATGAGCAGTTCTTC.